One and the same sample provided the 31 T cell receptor beta chains below, sequenced in a study of cytomegalovirus exposure and HLA in healthy donors. PCR primers comprised 60 Vbeta and 13 Jbeta primers. The protocol was immunoSEQ multiplex PCR, while the TCRdb copy is restricted to in-frame clones and leaves out a portion. The sample includes 250,000 to 350,000 clones, 65% to 85% of them seen just once. Sequenced: PBMCs. Source of these receptors: a female donor in good health and CMV-seronegative.

The chain couples TRBV28 to TRBJ2-3, with D perhaps TRBD1 (6 bases). V lost 4 bases and J 0 bases, leaving 23 bases between the germline ends. The CDR3 is made up of 19 amino acids. In germline, CDR1 is MDHEN, CDR2 SYDVKM. The CDR3 protein is CASSSGIRSGDESTDTQYF. The CDR3, as DNA: TGTGCCAGCAGTTCGGGGATCCGCTCAGGGGACGAGAGCACAGATACGCAGTATTTT.

The chain is built from TRBV5-1 and TRBJ2-3; D is undetermined. The CDR3 runs to 15 residues. Germline V lookup: CDR1 SGHRS, CDR2 YFSETQ. V lost 2 bases and J 2 bases, leaving 12 bases between the germline ends. The CDR3 region has the DNA TGCGCCAGCAGCTTAACCTTGACTGACACAGATACGCAGTATTTT. Protein product: CASSLTLTDTDTQYF.

The chain carries TRBV9 and TRBJ2-7; TRBD2 matches 10 bases. The germline gives CDR1 SGDLS, CDR2 YYNGEE. Trimming took 4 bases from V and 3 from J; bases not matched to a gene: 7. The CDR3 length is 15 residues. The CDR3 reads CASSPLASGSYEQYF. In DNA, the CDR3 is TGTGCCAGCAGCCCCCTGGCTAGCGGGAGCTACGAGCAGTACTTC. Looking up the rest from reference TRBV9 and TRBJ2-7 gives the full variable domain: DSGVTQTPKHLITATGQRVTLRCSPRSGDLSVYWYQQSLDQGLQFLIQYYNGEERAKGNILERFSAQQFPDLHSELNLSSLELGDSALYFCASSPLASGSYEQYFGPGTRLTVT.

This chain connects TRBV2 to TRBJ2-7, with D maybe TRBD2 (5 bases). V lost 7 bases and J 3 bases, leaving 10 bases between the germline ends. This CDR3 spans 12 amino acids. The V gene's germline CDR1 is SNHLY and CDR2 FYNNEI. CDR3 in amino acids: CASMGRHYEQYF. The CDR3 region has the DNA TGTGCCAGCATGGGGAGACACTACGAGCAGTACTTC. The full variable domain, rest sourced from reference TRBV2 and TRBJ2-7, is EPEVTQTPSHQVTQMGQEVILRCVPISNHLYFYWYRQILGQKVEFLVSFYNNEISEKSEIFDDQFSVERPDGSNFTLKIRSTKLEDSAMYFCASMGRHYEQYFGPGTRLTVT.

The V call is TRBV19, the J call TRBJ2-3, with unresolved D. CDR1 is LNHDA and CDR2 is SQIVND in the germline V gene (reference sequence). CDR3 length: 14 residues. Trimming removed 9 bases from V and 0 bases from J, with 13 bases in between. CDR3 sequence (DNA): TGTGCCAGCTCAAACACCCTTAGCACAGATACGCAGTATTTT. As protein: CASSNTLSTDTQYF. The whole variable domain, remainder taken from reference TRBV19 and TRBJ2-3, is DGGITQSPKYLFRKEGQNVTLSCEQNLNHDAMYWYRQDPGQGLRLIYYSQIVNDFQKGDIAEGYSVSREKKESFPLTVTSAQKNPTAFYLCASSNTLSTDTQYFGPGTRLTVL.

The rearrangement uses TRBV28 and TRBJ2-7, with D perhaps matching TRBD2 (5 bases). CDR3 length: 12 amino acids. CDR1 is MDHEN and CDR2 is SYDVKM in the germline V gene. V was pared by 2 bases and J by 7 bases, with 9 bases between. The CDR3 is CASSLGSREQYF. The CDR3 nucleotides read TGTGCCAGCAGTTTAGGGAGCCGAGAGCAGTACTTC.

Note on this clone: A junction end diverges from the germline sequence, so it may reflect a read error. This CDR3 reads CASSLRTSGRSYKQYF. The CDR3, as DNA: TGTGCCAGCAGTCTCCGGACTAGCGGGAGGTCCTACAAGCAGTACTTC. This chain uses TRBV28 with TRBJ2-7; 14 bases are shared with TRBD2. The CDR3 consists of 16 residues. The germline gives CDR1 MDHEN, CDR2 SYDVKM. The variable domain in full, with the rest retrieved from reference TRBV28 and TRBJ2-7, is DVKVTQSSRYLVKRTGEKVFLECVQDMDHENMFWYRQDPGLGLRLIYFSYDVKMKEKGDIPEGYSVSREKKERFSLILESASTNQTSMYLCASSLRTSGRSYKQYFGPGTRLTVT.

The chain employs TRBV5-1 and TRBJ2-1, with 7 bases that match TRBD1. V shed 0 bases and J 3 bases; nucleotides not matched to a gene: 6. CDR1 and CDR2 (germline): SGHRS, YFSETQ. The CDR3 loop spans 16 amino acids. The CDR3 DNA follows: TGCGCCAGCAGCTTGGTTCGGGGACAGCACTACAATGAGCAGTTCTTC. Translated, it gives CASSLVRGQHYNEQFF.

The chain has TRBV11-3 and TRBJ2-3, with D possibly matching TRBD2 (6 bases). Germline CDR1 is SGHNT and CDR2 is YENEEA. There are 16 residues in the CDR3. V was pared by 1 base and J by 6 bases, with 17 bases between. The CDR3 DNA reads TGTGCCAGCAGCTTAGGGACCCCCAAAGGAGGGGATACGCAGTATTTT. Translation: CASSLGTPKGGDTQYF.

This clone was counted a few times. This CDR3 reads CASSSLAGPSTDTQYF. The CDR3 coding sequence is TGTGCCAGCAGCTCTCTAGCGGGACCAAGCACAGATACGCAGTATTTT. This chain connects TRBV5-4 to TRBJ2-3; 9 nucleotides agree with TRBD2. The CDR3 totals 16 residues. Germline V gene sequence: CDR1 SGHNT, CDR2 YYREEE (reference sequence). V lost 3 bases to trimming and J lost 0 bases; unmatched junction nucleotides: 5.

The V call is TRBV7-8, the J call TRBJ2-7, with D tentatively TRBD1 (6 bases). Germline lookup yields CDR1 SGHVS and CDR2 FQNEAQ. The V and J ends lost 4 bases and 0 bases respectively, with 19 bases between them. The CDR3 consists of 17 residues. CDR3 sequence (DNA): TGTGCCAGCAGCTCGGGGACACCTTCGCCGAGCTCCTACGAGCAGTACTTC. Its protein product is CASSSGTPSPSSYEQYF.

This clone showed up just a few times. The chain is built from TRBV19 and TRBJ1-2, with a possible D match to TRBD1 (5 bases). The germline gives CDR1 LNHDA, CDR2 SQIVND (reference sequence). This CDR3 is 15 amino acids long. Trimming took 0 bases from V and 8 from J, leaving 16 bases between them. Written as DNA, the CDR3 is TGTGCCAGTAGTATAGATCCAGGGATGGTCGGGGGCTACACCTTC. This sequence encodes CASSIDPGMVGGYTF.

The chain carries TRBV4-1 and TRBJ2-7, with D possibly TRBD1 on 6 matching bases. V was shortened by 0 bases and J by 3 bases, with 9 bases between the two germline ends. CDR3 length: 14 residues. Per germline, CDR1 MGHRA and CDR2 YSYEKL. The CDR3 loop is CASSQDGTIYEQYF. In nucleotides, the CDR3 is TGCGCCAGCAGCCAAGACGGGACAATCTACGAGCAGTACTTC.

This chain links TRBV5-1 with TRBJ2-3, with 9 bases that match TRBD2. In germline, CDR1 is SGHRS, CDR2 YFSETQ. J was trimmed by 3 bases and V by 4 bases; bases with no gene match: 6. The CDR3 loop spans 15 amino acids. This CDR3 reads CASSLIAGETDTQYF. CDR3 sequence (DNA): TGCGCCAGCAGCCTTATAGCGGGAGAAACAGATACGCAGTATTTT.

The chain employs TRBV7-9 and TRBJ1-1; D not certain. The germline V gene encodes CDR1 SEHNR and CDR2 FQNEAQ (reference sequence). V dropped 2 bases and J dropped 7 bases, with 11 bases sitting between them. This CDR3 has 13 amino acids. The CDR3 here is CASSLPELSEAFF. CDR3 coding DNA: TGTGCCAGCAGCTTACCCGAACTTAGTGAAGCTTTCTTT.

This clone was detected only once. This sequence joins TRBV2 and TRBJ1-5, with 8 bases aligning to TRBD1. The CDR3 has 14 residues. Germline V gives CDR1 SNHLY, CDR2 FYNNEI. J was trimmed by 3 bases and V by 8 bases; bases with no gene match: 6. The chain's CDR3 is CASQAQGDNQPQHF. Here the CDR3 DNA reads TGTGCCAGCCAGGCACAGGGGGACAATCAGCCCCAGCATTTT.

In its sample, this clone was seen a few times. V is TRBV18 and J is TRBJ2-2; 11 positions agree with TRBD2. This CDR3 comprises 16 residues. J gave up 5 bases and V 6 bases, and 8 bases lay outside the gene matches. The germline CDR1 and CDR2 sequences are KGHSH and LQKENI. CDR3 DNA: TGTGCCAGCTCCCTTACTAGCGGGAGATTGACCGGGGAGCTGTTTTTT. Translating gives CASSLTSGRLTGELFF. Combining the CDR3 with reference TRBV18 and TRBJ2-2 gives the whole variable domain NAGVMQNPRHLVRRRGQEARLRCSPMKGHSHVYWYRQLPEEGLKFMVYLQKENIIDESGMPKERFSAEFPKEGPSILRIQQVVRGDSAAYFCASSLTSGRLTGELFFGEGSRLTVL.

This chain connects TRBV13 to TRBJ2-1; TRBD2 aligns across 11 bases. The germline CDR1 and CDR2 sequences are PRHDT and FYEKMQ (reference sequence). This CDR3 is built from 19 residues. The V gene end was trimmed by 3 bases and the J gene end by 2 bases; junction bases not matched to a gene: 12. As DNA, the CDR3 is TGTGCCAGCAGCTTTTCTGTAGCGGGAGGGGCTAGCACCTACAATGAGCAGTTCTTC. This gives the protein CASSFSVAGGASTYNEQFF.

This chain uses TRBV7-9 with TRBJ2-5, with TRBD1 matching over 7 bases. Trimming cost V 5 bases and J 3 bases; bases outside gene matches: 15. The CDR3 consists of 17 residues. CDR1 SEHNR and CDR2 FQNEAQ come from the germline V gene (reference sequence). CDR3 residues: CASSLPIGQEIKETQYF. CDR3 in DNA: TGTGCCAGCAGCCTACCCATCGGACAGGAGATTAAAGAGACCCAGTACTTC.

The chain combines TRBV30 with TRBJ2-1; no reliable D call. This CDR3 spans 13 amino acids. V lost 0 bases to trimming and J lost 9 bases, with 12 bases between them. Germline V gene data show CDR1 as GTSNPN and CDR2 as SVGIG (reference sequence). The CDR3 DNA reads as TGTGCCTGGAGTGTATTGATCTTCGGTGAGCAGTTCTTC. This translates into CAWSVLIFGEQFF.

On this clone: One end of the junction varies from germline; a read error may be responsible. V gene TRBV7-9 combines with J gene TRBJ2-7, with 7 bases lining up with TRBD2. Germline CDR1 is SEHNR and CDR2 is FQNEAQ (reference sequence). There are 18 residues in the CDR3. CDR3 loop: CASNLSPGTTIRSYEQYF. The CDR3 DNA follows: TGTGCCAGCAACTTATCCCCCGGGACTACCATTCGATCCTACGAGCAGTACTTC.

This chain uses TRBV2 with TRBJ1-1, with 10 bases fitting TRBD1. Trimming cost V 2 bases and J 5 bases; bases outside gene matches: 8. The CDR3 loop spans 16 amino acids. CDR1 SNHLY and CDR2 FYNNEI come from the germline V gene. CDR3 DNA sequence: TGTGCCAGCAGTGAATCGAGGACAGGGGGAGGGACTGAAGCTTTCTTT. This sequence encodes CASSESRTGGGTEAFF.

The rearrangement links TRBV7-6 to TRBJ2-7; 9 nucleotides match TRBD1. Germline V CDR1 and CDR2: SGHVS, FNYEAQ. The trim removed 4 bases at V and 6 bases at J, leaving 4 bases unmatched. The CDR3 runs 13 residues. The CDR3 spells CASSYSTGGEQYF. CDR3 in DNA: TGTGCCAGCAGCTACTCGACAGGGGGCGAGCAGTACTTC.

The chain is built from TRBV6-1 and TRBJ2-7, with TRBD2 matching 14 bases. This CDR3 region has 19 residues. Trimming removed 3 bases from V and 1 base from J; junction bases left unmatched: 11. CDR1 and CDR2 (germline): MNHNS, SASEGT. The CDR3 sequence: CASSEIPGLAGVRSYEQYF. The CDR3 region has the DNA TGTGCCAGCAGTGAGATTCCGGGACTAGCGGGAGTGAGGTCCTACGAGCAGTACTTC.

This chain uses TRBV11-2 with TRBJ2-3, with 11 bases lining up with TRBD1. CDR3 length: 15 amino acids. The V and J ends lost 3 bases and 6 bases, in that order; junction bases with no gene match: 5. The germline V gene has CDR1 SGHAT and CDR2 FQNNGV. CDR3 coding DNA: TGTGCCAGCAGCTTTGGGACAGGGGGGTGGGATACGCAGTATTTT. Amino acid sequence: CASSFGTGGWDTQYF.

DNA for the CDR3: TGTGCCATCAGTGTGGCTAGCGGGATCGCAGATACGCAGTATTTT. It yields the protein CAISVASGIADTQYF. The genes are TRBV10-3 and TRBJ2-3; 9 nucleotides line up with TRBD2. Germline CDR1 and CDR2: ENHRY and SYGVKD. V dropped 4 bases and J dropped 4; count of bases not matched to a gene: 6. The CDR3 is made up of 15 amino acids.

This clone was observed a handful of times. The chain joins TRBV9 to TRBJ2-1; D is uncertain. The V gene lost 0 bases and the J gene lost 10 bases, with 5 bases spanning the gap. Germline V gene sequence: CDR1 SGDLS, CDR2 YYNGEE. The CDR3 extends over 11 amino acids. In nucleotides, the CDR3 is TGTGCCAGCAGCGTAGACTGGGAGCAGTTCTTC. Protein product: CASSVDWEQFF. The whole variable domain, remainder taken from reference TRBV9 and TRBJ2-1, is DSGVTQTPKHLITATGQRVTLRCSPRSGDLSVYWYQQSLDQGLQFLIQYYNGEERAKGNILERFSAQQFPDLHSELNLSSLELGDSALYFCASSVDWEQFFGPGTRLTVL.

This clone came up a few times. CDR3 DNA: TGTGCCAGCAGAGGGGGACAGGGGGTGTTTGAGCCCCAGCATTTT. It codes for CASRGGQGVFEPQHF. V is TRBV2 and J is TRBJ1-5; TRBD1 aligns across 11 bases. The CDR3 has 15 residues. V lost 6 bases, J lost 8 bases, and 9 bases stayed unmatched. Germline loops: CDR1 SNHLY, CDR2 FYNNEI.

This chain links TRBV10-3 with TRBJ2-7; 8 bases are shared with TRBD1. The V gene's germline CDR1 is ENHRY and CDR2 SYGVKD. V trimming: 3 bases; J trimming: 3 bases; junction bases outside the gene matches: 7. The CDR3 spans 15 residues. In DNA, the CDR3 is TGTGCCATCAGTGACCCCCGGACAGGGAACTACGAGCAGTACTTC. This encodes CAISDPRTGNYEQYF.

Notes on this clone: This CDR3 is also generated by other DNA sequences in the sample. The J gene is TRBJ2-3, the V gene TRBV6-5; D remains unclear. The CDR3 sequence is 12 residues long. The V end was cut by 6 bases, the J end by 2 bases, with 6 bases between. Germline CDR1 reads MNHEY; CDR2 reads SVGAGI. CDR3 residues: CASRADTDTQYF. The CDR3 DNA follows: TGTGCCAGCAGGGCAGACACAGATACGCAGTATTTT.

The J gene is TRBJ2-7, the V gene TRBV4-2, with 11 bases identical to TRBD1. The CDR3 totals 15 residues. J gave up 3 bases and V 1 base, and 2 bases lay outside the gene matches. CDR1 and CDR2 (germline): LGHNA, YNFKEQ. The CDR3 loop reads CASSQGGQGGYEQYF. The CDR3 DNA follows: TGTGCCAGCAGCCAAGGGGGACAGGGGGGCTACGAGCAGTACTTC.